This T cell receptor beta chain derives from a study of T cell clones after liver transplantation. The wider study: Pre-transplant mixed lymphocyte reactions yielded third-party-reactive TCRbeta sequences as comparators for graft-donor-reactive sequences.

The table came from immunoSEQ multiplex PCR; TCRdb's copy has only in-frame clones and leaves some out. The table records over 60,000 clones, about 80% of them present only once. Study results and limitations: Circulating graft-donor-reactive CD4 TCRbeta sequences fell significantly post-transplant in most of the 8 subjects.

The count of this clone is one. What it binds is not known. The germline V gene has CDR1 KGHSH and CDR2 LQKENI. Deletions cut 3 bases from V and 0 bases from J, with 8 bases between. The CDR3 loop spans 14 amino acids. V gene TRBV18 combines with J gene TRBJ1-2, with no clear D. This TCR derives from a human donor who received a liver transplant. The starting material was CD4+ T cells from blood, obtained before liver transplant. The CDR3 sequence is CASSPEQPNYGYTF. The CDR3 DNA sequence: TGTGCCAGCTCACCGGAGCAACCTAACTATGGCTACACCTTC.